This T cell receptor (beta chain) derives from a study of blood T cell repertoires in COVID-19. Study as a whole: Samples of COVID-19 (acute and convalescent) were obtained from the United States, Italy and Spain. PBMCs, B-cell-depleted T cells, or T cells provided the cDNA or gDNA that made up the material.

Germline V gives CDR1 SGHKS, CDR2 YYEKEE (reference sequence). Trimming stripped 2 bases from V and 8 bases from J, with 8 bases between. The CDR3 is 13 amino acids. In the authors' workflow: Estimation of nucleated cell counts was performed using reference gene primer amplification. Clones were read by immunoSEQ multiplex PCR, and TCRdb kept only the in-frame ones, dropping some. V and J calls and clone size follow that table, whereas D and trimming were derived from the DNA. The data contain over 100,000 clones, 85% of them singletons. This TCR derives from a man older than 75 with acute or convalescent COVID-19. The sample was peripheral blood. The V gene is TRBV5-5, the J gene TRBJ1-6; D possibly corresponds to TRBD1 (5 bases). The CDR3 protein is CASSLEGDSPLHF. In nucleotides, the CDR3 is TGTGCCAGCAGCTTAGAAGGGGATTCACCCCTCCACTTT.